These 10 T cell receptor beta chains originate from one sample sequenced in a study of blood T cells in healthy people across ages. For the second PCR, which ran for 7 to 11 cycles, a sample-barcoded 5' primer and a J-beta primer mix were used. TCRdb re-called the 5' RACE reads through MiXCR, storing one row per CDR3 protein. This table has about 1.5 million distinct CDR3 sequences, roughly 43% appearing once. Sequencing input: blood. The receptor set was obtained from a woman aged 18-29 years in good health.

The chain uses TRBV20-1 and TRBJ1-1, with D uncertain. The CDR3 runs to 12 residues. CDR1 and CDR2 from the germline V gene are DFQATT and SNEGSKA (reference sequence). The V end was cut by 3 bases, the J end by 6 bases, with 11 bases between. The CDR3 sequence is CSAREGVAEAFF. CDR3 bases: TGCAGTGCTAGGGAGGGCGTCGCTGAAGCTTTCTTT.

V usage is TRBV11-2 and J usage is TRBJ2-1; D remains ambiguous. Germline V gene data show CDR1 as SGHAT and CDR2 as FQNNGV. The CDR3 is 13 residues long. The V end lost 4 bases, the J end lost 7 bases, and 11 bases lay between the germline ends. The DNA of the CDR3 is TGTGCCAGCAGCTCCCTGAGAGGTAATGAGCAGTTCTTC. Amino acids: CASSSLRGNEQFF.

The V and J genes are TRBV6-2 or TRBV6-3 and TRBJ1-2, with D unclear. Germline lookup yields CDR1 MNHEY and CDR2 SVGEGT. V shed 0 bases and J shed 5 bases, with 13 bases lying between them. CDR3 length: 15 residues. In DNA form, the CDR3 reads TGTGCCAGCAGTTACTCGAGGGCCGGAACATATGGCTACACCTTC. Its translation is CASSYSRAGTYGYTF.

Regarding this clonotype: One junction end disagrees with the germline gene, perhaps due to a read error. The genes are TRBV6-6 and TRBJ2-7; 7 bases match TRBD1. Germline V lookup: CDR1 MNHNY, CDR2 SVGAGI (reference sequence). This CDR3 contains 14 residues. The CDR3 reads CASSYPGQLYEQYF. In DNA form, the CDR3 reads TGTGCCAGTAGTTACCCGGGACAGCTCTACGAGCAGTACTTC.

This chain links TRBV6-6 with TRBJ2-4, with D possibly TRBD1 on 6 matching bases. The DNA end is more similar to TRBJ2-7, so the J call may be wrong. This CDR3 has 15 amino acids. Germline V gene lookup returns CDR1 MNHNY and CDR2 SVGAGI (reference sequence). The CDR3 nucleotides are TGTGCCAGCAATTCAGGGGACCGAGGGATTTACGAGCAGTACTTC. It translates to CASNSGDRGIYEQYF.

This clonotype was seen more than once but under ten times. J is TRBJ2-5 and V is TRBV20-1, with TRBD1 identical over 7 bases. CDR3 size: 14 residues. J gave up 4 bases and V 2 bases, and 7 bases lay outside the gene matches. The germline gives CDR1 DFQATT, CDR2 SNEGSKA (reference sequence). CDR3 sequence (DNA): TGCAGTGCTAGACCCTTGACAGGGCGAGAGACCCAGTACTTC. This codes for CSARPLTGRETQYF.

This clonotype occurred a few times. CDR3 DNA sequence: TGTGCCAGCAGTGTCAGCGGAACTTCCTACGAGCAGTACTTC. Protein sequence: CASSVSGTSYEQYF. This chain joins TRBV27 and TRBJ2-7; a weak D match, TRBD2 (5 bases). Germline assignment: CDR1 MNHEY and CDR2 SMNVEV (reference sequence). The ends were cut back, 5 bases at V and 1 base at J, with 12 bases in the middle. The CDR3 sequence is 14 residues long.

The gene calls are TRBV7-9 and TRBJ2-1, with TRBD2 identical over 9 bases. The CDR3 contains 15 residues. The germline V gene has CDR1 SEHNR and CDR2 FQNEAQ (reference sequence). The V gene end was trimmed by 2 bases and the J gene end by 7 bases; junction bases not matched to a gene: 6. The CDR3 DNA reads TGTGCCAGCAGCTTATTTAGCGGGAGCATGAATGAGCAGTTCTTC. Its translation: CASSLFSGSMNEQFF. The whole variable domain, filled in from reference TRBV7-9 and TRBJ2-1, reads DTGVSQNPRHKITKRGQNVTFRCDPISEHNRLYWYRQTLGQGPEFLTYFQNEAQLEKSRLLSDRFSAERPKGSFSTLEIQRTEQGDSAMYLCASSLFSGSMNEQFFGPGTRLTVL.

The CDR3 DNA reads as TGTGCCAGCAGACCTCCCGGGACTAACGAGCAGTACTTC. Protein sequence: CASRPPGTNEQYF. The V gene is TRBV7-2, the J gene TRBJ2-7, with 7 bases matching TRBD2. The V segment lost 6 bases and the J segment 5 bases; nucleotides outside the gene matches: 7. This CDR3 region has 13 residues. The germline gives CDR1 SGHTA, CDR2 FQGNSA. The whole variable domain, remainder taken from reference TRBV7-2 and TRBJ2-7, is GAGVSQSPSNKVTEKGKDVELRCDPISGHTALYWYRQSLGQGLEFLIYFQGNSAPDKSGLPSDRFSAERTGGSVSTLTIQRTQQEDSAVYLCASRPPGTNEQYFGPGTRLTVT.

CDR3 residues: CASSQSIGTANGYTF. Written as DNA, the CDR3 is TGCGCCAGCAGCCAGTCCATCGGGACAGCAAATGGCTACACCTTC. The V and J genes are TRBV4-3 and TRBJ1-2; TRBD1 matches 7 bases. Trimming took 3 bases from V and 6 from J; bases not matched to a gene: 10. The CDR3 spans 15 residues. The germline V gene encodes CDR1 LGHNA and CDR2 YSLEER.